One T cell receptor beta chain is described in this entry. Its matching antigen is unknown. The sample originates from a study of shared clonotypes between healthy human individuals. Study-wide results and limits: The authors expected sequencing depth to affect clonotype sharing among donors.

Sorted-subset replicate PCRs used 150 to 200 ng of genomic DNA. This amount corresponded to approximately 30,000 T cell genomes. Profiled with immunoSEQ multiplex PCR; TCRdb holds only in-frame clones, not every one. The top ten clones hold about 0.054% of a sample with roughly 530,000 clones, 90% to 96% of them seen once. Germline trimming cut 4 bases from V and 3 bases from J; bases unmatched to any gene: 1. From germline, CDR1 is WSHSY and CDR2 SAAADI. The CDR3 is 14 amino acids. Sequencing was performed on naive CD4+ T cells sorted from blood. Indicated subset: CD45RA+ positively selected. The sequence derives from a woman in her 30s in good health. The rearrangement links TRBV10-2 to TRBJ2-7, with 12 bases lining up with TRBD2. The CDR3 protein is CASSGTSGNYEQYF. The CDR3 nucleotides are TGCGCCAGCAGTGGGACTAGCGGGAACTACGAGCAGTACTTC.